This is a list of T cell receptor beta chains from one sample in a study of blood T cell repertoires in COVID-19. Using immunoSEQ multiplex PCR, the repertoire was profiled, and TCRdb retains in-frame clones only, with some absent. Here the sample spans about 160,000 clones, 65% to 90% being singletons. Sequencing was carried out using peripheral blood. The receptors derive from a man in his 70s with acute or convalescent COVID-19. CDR3s include the opening cysteine and the closing phenylalanine or tryptophan. The order of the fields is clone size, D gene, V gene, J gene, CDR3 DNA, CDR3 protein. D genes are given only for firm matches. Clone size is not always given. Where it is, it says once, few, many or a class for expanded clones.

-	-	TRBV7-3	TRBJ1-4	TGTGCCAGCAGCTTAACAGGGGCAGGGTCTAATGAAAAACTGTTTTTT	CASSLTGAGSNEKLFF
-	TRBD2	TRBV28	TRBJ2-5	TGTGCCAGCAGTTTATACCGGGGGGGGGTTGAGACCCAGTACTTC	CASSLYRGGVETQYF
-	-	TRBV4-1	TRBJ1-4	TGCGCCAGCAGCCAAACTGGGGGGGGTAATGAAAAACTGTTTTTT	CASSQTGGGNEKLFF
-	-	TRBV29-1	TRBJ1-1	TGCAGCGTTACGGACATGATAAACACTGAAGCTTTCTTT	CSVTDMINTEAFF
-	TRBD2	TRBV6-2/TRBV6-3	TRBJ2-7	TGTGCCAGCAGTTACGAACGAGCGGGATCCTACGAGCAGTACTTC	CASSYERAGSYEQYF
-	TRBD1	TRBV5-8	TRBJ1-5	TGTGCCAGCAGCTTGAGGGGGCCCAATCAGCCCCAGCATTTT	CASSLRGPNQPQHF
-	-	TRBV4-1	TRBJ1-5	TGCGCCAGCAGCCACGCCCCGCAGGGTCGCGATCAGCCCCAGCATTTT	CASSHAPQGRDQPQHF
many	-	TRBV7-2	TRBJ1-1	TGTGCCAGCAGCTTAGATCCTCGCACTTTGGGACAGAACACTGAAGCTTTCTTT	CASSLDPRTLGQNTEAFF
-	-	TRBV4-3	TRBJ2-1	TGCGCCAGCAGCCAAGAAGCAGGTACCTACAATGAGCAGTTCTTC	CASSQEAGTYNEQFF
-	-	TRBV6-5	TRBJ1-2	TGTGCCAGCAGTAGGGACCCAGGGGATGGCTACACCTTC	CASSRDPGDGYTF
once	-	TRBV28	TRBJ1-5	TGTGCCAGCTTCGGGAGCAATCAGCCCCAGCATTTT	CASFGSNQPQHF
many	TRBD1	TRBV7-2	TRBJ2-5	TGTGCCAGCAGCTTTACAGGGGGGGAGACCCAGTACTTC	CASSFTGGETQYF
-	-	TRBV19	TRBJ2-5	TGTGCCAGTAGTATTAAGGACGGAGGGACCCAGTACTTC	CASSIKDGGTQYF
-	TRBD2	TRBV7-6	TRBJ2-5	TGTGCCAGCAGCTGGGTTAGCGGGAGTGGAGAGACCCAGTACTTC	CASSWVSGSGETQYF
-	-	TRBV15	TRBJ2-1	TGTGCCACCAGCAGAGATCTCGGGTACAATGAGCAGTTCTTC	CATSRDLGYNEQFF
-	-	TRBV11-2	TRBJ1-2	TGTGCCAGCAGCCCGGGACTTTTTGCCTATGGCTACACCTTC	CASSPGLFAYGYTF
-	TRBD2	TRBV7-6	TRBJ2-2	TGTGCCAGCAGCCCAACTAGCGGGAGAAACCTAAACACCGGGGAGCTGTTTTTT	CASSPTSGRNLNTGELFF
-	-	TRBV23-1	TRBJ2-7	TGCGCCAGCAGTCAATCTGAGGACTTCCTCTACGAGCAGTACTTC	CASSQSEDFLYEQYF
-	-	TRBV10-3	TRBJ1-2	TGTGCCATCAGGGCGGACAGCACAAACTATGGCTACACCTTC	CAIRADSTNYGYTF
-	TRBD1	TRBV4-3	TRBJ2-7	TGCGCCAGCAGCCAACTTCCGGGACAGGGGTACGAGCAGTACTTC	CASSQLPGQGYEQYF
-	TRBD1	TRBV30	TRBJ2-2	TGTGCCTGGACTCGCGCGCGCCTAGGACAGGGAAGCACCGGGGAGCTGTTTTTT	CAWTRARLGQGSTGELFF
once	-	TRBV7-2	TRBJ1-6	TGTGCCAGCAGCTTAGCGAGGGTTGGAAATTCACCCCTCCACTTT	CASSLARVGNSPLHF
-	-	TRBV19	TRBJ2-7	TGTGCCAGTAGTATCGACTCGACCTACGAGCAGTACTTC	CASSIDSTYEQYF
once	-	TRBV30	TRBJ2-7	TGTGCCTGGAGTTCCCTTTCCTACGAGCAGTACTTC	CAWSSLSYEQYF
once	-	TRBV4-2	TRBJ1-2	TGTGCCAGCAGCCAGCCGGGACAAGCCTATGGCTACACCTTC	CASSQPGQAYGYTF
-	TRBD1	TRBV7-2	TRBJ1-2	TGTGCCAGCAGCTTAGGTCGGGGGGGACAGGGTCTTGCCTACACCTTC	CASSLGRGGQGLAYTF
-	-	TRBV19	TRBJ2-6	TGTGCCAGTGCTAATGGGGCCTTCGACGACCGAGGTGGGGCCAACGTCCTGACTTTC	CASANGAFDDRGGANVLTF
-	TRBD2	TRBV27	TRBJ2-7	TGTGCCAGCAGTTTACTTCGACTAGCGGGAGACTACGAGCAGTACTTC	CASSLLRLAGDYEQYF
-	-	TRBV7-6	TRBJ2-1	TGTGCCAGCAGCCGGGAGCCTTATCCTTACAATGAGCAGTTCTTC	CASSREPYPYNEQFF
-	-	TRBV28	TRBJ1-3	TGTGCCAGCAGTTTCGCAGGGAAGAGTGGAAACACCATATATTTT	CASSFAGKSGNTIYF
-	-	TRBV7-3	TRBJ1-2	TGTGCCAGCAGCCCGGCGGGGGGGTATGGCTACACCTTC	CASSPAGGYGYTF
-	TRBD1	TRBV4-3	TRBJ2-4	TGCGCCAGCAGTTTCCATCGGACAGGTCAAGACATTCAGTACTTC	CASSFHRTGQDIQYF
-	TRBD2	TRBV6-1	TRBJ2-7	TGTGCCAGCAGTGAAGGGGCTAGCGGGAGGTACGAGCAGTACTTC	CASSEGASGRYEQYF
-	TRBD1	TRBV29-1	TRBJ1-2	TGCAGCGTGGGACAGGATACCTATGGCTACACCTTC	CSVGQDTYGYTF
-	-	TRBV7-2	TRBJ2-7	TGTGCCAGCAGCTTTTCCGGAGGGGAGCAGTACTTC	CASSFSGGEQYF
-	TRBD1	TRBV6-2/TRBV6-3	TRBJ1-2	TGTGCCAGCAGTTTCGACTTGGACAGGAACTATGGCTACACCTTC	CASSFDLDRNYGYTF
-	-	TRBV10-3	TRBJ1-1	TGTGCCATCAGTGAGTCTATAGGGGTGACTGAAGCTTTCTTT	CAISESIGVTEAFF
once	TRBD2	TRBV5-1	TRBJ2-5	TGCGCCAGCAGCTTGGTGGTAGCGGGAGGTATTCAAGAGACCCAGTACTTC	CASSLVVAGGIQETQYF
once	TRBD2	TRBV28	TRBJ2-7	TGTGCCAGCAGTATAACTTCTAGCGGGAGGGCCAAAGGGTACGAGCAGTACTTC	CASSITSSGRAKGYEQYF
-	-	TRBV19	TRBJ1-1	TGTGCCAGTAGTAACTCCCCCCAGTCCGGGGCTTTCTTT	CASSNSPQSGAFF
-	TRBD2	TRBV5-4	TRBJ2-1	TGTGCCAGCAGCTTGGTGTCTAGCGGGAGGAAGTTCTTC	CASSLVSSGRKFF
-	-	TRBV24-1	TRBJ2-4	TGTGCCACCAGTGATAGCGGAAAAAACATTCAGTACTTC	CATSDSGKNIQYF
-	-	TRBV6-5	TRBJ2-3	TGTGCCAGCAAAGGGGGCACAGATACGCAGTATTTT	CASKGGTDTQYF
-	TRBD1	TRBV18	TRBJ1-1	TGTGCCAGCTCACCTCGGACAGGGGGCACTTCTAACACTGAAGCTTTCTTT	CASSPRTGGTSNTEAFF